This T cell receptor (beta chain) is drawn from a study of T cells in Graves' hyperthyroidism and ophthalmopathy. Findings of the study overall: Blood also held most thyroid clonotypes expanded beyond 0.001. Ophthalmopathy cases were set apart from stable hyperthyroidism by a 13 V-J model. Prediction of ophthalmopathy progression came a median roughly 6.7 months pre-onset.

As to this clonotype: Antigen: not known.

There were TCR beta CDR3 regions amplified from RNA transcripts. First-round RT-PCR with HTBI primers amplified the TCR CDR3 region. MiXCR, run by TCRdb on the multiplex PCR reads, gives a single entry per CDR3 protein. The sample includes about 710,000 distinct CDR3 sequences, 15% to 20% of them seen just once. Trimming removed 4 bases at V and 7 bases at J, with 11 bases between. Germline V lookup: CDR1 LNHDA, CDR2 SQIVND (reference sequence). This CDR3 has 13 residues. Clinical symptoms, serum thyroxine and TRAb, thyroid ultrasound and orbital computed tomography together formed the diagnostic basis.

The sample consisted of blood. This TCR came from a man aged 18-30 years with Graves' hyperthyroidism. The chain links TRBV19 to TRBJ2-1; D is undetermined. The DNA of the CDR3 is TGTGCCAGTAGTACCGAGACTCAAAATGAGCAGTTCTTC. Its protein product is CASSTETQNEQFF.